The clone carrying this TCR beta chain was observed at least ten times. Antigen unknown. This record belongs to a study of molecular identifiers for immune sequencing clone quantification. The CDR3 spans 13 residues. Trimming left V 7 bases short and J 3 bases short, with 15 bases between. Per the germline V gene, CDR1 is SQVTM and CDR2 is ANQGSEA. TCRdb reprocessed the PCR reads via MiXCR and lists one record per CDR3 protein. Of 85,000 to 90,000 distinct CDR3 sequences in the sample, approximately 25% were seen once. Sorting recovered naive CD8 T cells on a CD8+CD4-CCR7+CD45RA+ profile. The study's findings and limits: Clonotypes surpassing 20 RNA copies contained over 97% of effector molecules, versus under 1% in naive cells. Spiked-in Jurkat TCR RNA corresponding to one cell was reported as detectable against 750,000 to 1,000,000 naive cells. Clone sizes could be underestimated for highly expanded clones when identical TCR molecules share a barcode.

This TCR derives from a human donor in good health. Some libraries in this study had Jurkat cell RNA spiked in. The sequencing sample was made of naive CD8+ T cells from blood, with Jurkat cell RNA spiked in. This sample's subset: FACS-sorted CD8+CD4-CCR7+CD45RA+ naive T cells. The V call is TRBV29-1, the J call TRBJ2-5; D is possibly TRBD1 or TRBD2 (5 bases each). DNA of the CDR3: TGCAGCGCCAGCCAAGGGACCGAAGAGACCCAGTACTTC. It codes for CSASQGTEETQYF.